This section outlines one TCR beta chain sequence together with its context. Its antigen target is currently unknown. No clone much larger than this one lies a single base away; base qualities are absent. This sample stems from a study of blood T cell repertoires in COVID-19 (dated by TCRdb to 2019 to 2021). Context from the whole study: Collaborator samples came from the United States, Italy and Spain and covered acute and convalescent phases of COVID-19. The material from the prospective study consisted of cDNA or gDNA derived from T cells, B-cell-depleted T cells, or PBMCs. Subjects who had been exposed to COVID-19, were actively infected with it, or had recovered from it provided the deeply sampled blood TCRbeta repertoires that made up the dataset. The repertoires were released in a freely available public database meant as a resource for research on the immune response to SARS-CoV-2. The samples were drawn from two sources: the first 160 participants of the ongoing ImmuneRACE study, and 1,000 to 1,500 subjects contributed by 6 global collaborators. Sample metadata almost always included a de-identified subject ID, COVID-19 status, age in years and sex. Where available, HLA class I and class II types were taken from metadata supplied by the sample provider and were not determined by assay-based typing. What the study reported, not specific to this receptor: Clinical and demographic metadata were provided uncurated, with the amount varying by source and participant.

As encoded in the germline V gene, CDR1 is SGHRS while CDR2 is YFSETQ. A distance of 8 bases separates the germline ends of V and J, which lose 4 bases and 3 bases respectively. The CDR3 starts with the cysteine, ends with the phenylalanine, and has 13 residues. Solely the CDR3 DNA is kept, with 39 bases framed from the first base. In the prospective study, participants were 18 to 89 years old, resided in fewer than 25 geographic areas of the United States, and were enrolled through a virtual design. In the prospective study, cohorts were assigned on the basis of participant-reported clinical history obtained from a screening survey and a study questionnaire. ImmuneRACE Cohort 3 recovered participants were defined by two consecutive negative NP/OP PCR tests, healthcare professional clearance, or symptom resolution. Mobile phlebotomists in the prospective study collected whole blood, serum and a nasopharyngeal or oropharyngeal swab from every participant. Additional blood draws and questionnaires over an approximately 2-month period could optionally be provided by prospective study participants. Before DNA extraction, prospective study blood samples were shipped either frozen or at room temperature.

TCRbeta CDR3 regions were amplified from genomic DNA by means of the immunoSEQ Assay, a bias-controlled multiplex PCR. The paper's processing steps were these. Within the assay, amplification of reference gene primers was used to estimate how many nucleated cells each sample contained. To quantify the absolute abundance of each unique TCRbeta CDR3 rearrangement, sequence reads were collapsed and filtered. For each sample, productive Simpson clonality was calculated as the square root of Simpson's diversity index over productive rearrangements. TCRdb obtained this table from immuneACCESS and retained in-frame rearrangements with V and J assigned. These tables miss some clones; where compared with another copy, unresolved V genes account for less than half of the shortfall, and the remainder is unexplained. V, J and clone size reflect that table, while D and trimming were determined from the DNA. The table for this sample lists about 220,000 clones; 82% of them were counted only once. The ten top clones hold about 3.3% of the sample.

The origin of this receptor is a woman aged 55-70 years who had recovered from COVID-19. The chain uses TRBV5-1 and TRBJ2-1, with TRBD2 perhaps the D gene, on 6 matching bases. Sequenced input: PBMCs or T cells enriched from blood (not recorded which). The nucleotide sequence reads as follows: TGCGCCAGCAGCAATAGCGGCTACAATGAGCAGTTCTTC. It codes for CASSNSGYNEQFF.